This TCR beta chain was observed in a study of shared clonotypes between healthy human individuals. The wider study: The study used three CD4 naive, three CD4 memory, two CD8 naive and one CD8 memory plate per donor.

This clone appeared a few times. Measured with immunoSEQ multiplex PCR; TCRdb has only the in-frame clones, and not every one. Altogether roughly 1 million clones are present, 60% to 80% being singletons, with the ten largest covering nearly 1.5%. Between the trimmed V and J ends, which lost 7 bases and 2 bases, there was a span of 17 bases. CDR3 length: 15 amino acids. Germline V gene data show CDR1 as LNHDA and CDR2 as SQIVND (reference sequence). The receptor's source is a man aged 18 to 29 in good health. V usage is TRBV19 and J usage is TRBJ1-1; D is unresolved. Sample: memory CD4+ T cells sorted from blood. Subset: CD45RA-negative fraction. CDR3 residues: CASTHPSRQNTEAFF. CDR3 sequence (DNA): TGTGCCAGTACCCATCCATCCAGGCAAAACACTGAAGCTTTCTTT.